The next 19 T cell receptor beta chains were all read from a single sample in a study of T-cell memory formation after mild COVID-19. TCRdb reprocessed the 5' RACE reads with MiXCR, giving one entry per CDR3 protein. The sample includes roughly 450,000 distinct CDR3 sequences, about 20% of them seen just once. Sequences were obtained from PBMCs or a T cell subset sorted from them (not recorded which). The receptors were gathered from an adult woman who had mild COVID-19 (a few samples of this study predate the infection). Cell type and time point are not known.

The chain employs TRBV4-1 and TRBJ2-5; possibly TRBD1 for D (5 bases). Germline V CDR1 and CDR2: MGHRA, YSYEKL. The ends were cut back, 4 bases at V and 3 bases at J, with 15 bases in the middle. The CDR3 is made up of 15 amino acids. CDR3 nucleotides: TGCGCCAGCAGCCGGACACGAAACGCCGAAGAGACCCAGTACTTC. It codes for CASSRTRNAEETQYF.

This chain joins TRBV6-2 or TRBV6-3 and TRBJ1-2, with unresolved D. Trimming removed 2 bases at V and 1 base at J, with 8 bases between. Per germline, CDR1 MNHEY and CDR2 SVGEGT. CDR3 length equals 14 residues. The CDR3 DNA follows: TGTGCCAGCAGTTACAACATTCTTAACTATGGCTACACCTTC. Its translation: CASSYNILNYGYTF.

The rearrangement uses TRBV28 and TRBJ2-4; 8 bases align to TRBD1. The CDR3 contains 16 residues. V was pared by 5 bases and J by 6 bases, with 12 bases of the junction left unmatched. Germline CDR1 is MDHEN and CDR2 is SYDVKM. The CDR3 DNA reads as TGTGCCAGCAGTCGCGCCGAAGGACAGGGTCTAAACATTCAGTACTTC. It translates to CASSRAEGQGLNIQYF.

J is TRBJ2-7 and V is TRBV7-6, with TRBD2 as a possible D gene (5 bases). V was shortened by 5 bases and J by 7 bases, with 12 bases between the two germline ends. The CDR3 is 12 residues long. Germline loops: CDR1 SGHVS, CDR2 FNYEAQ. The DNA of the CDR3 is TGTGCCAGCAGCCCGGCGTCGGGGGAGCAGTACTTC. It translates to CASSPASGEQYF.

The chain has TRBV29-1 and TRBJ2-1; D is perhaps TRBD1 (6 bases). The CDR3 sequence is 15 residues long. The germline V gene encodes CDR1 SQVTM and CDR2 ANQGSEA. Between the trimmed V and J ends, which lost 3 bases and 4 bases, there was a span of 16 bases. CDR3 protein: CSVDRGERSYNEQFF. CDR3 DNA: TGCAGCGTTGACAGGGGAGAGAGGTCATACAATGAGCAGTTCTTC.

DNA for the CDR3: TGTGCCATCAGATTGGGACTAGCAACAGATACGCAGTATTTT. Its protein product is CAIRLGLATDTQYF. The chain couples TRBV10-3 to TRBJ2-3; 9 bases are a match to TRBD2. Germline assignment: CDR1 ENHRY and CDR2 SYGVKD. V shed 6 bases, J shed 3 bases, and the junction held 4 bases outside the gene matches. The CDR3 runs 14 residues.

The rearrangement uses TRBV7-9 and TRBJ1-5, with 8 bases identical to TRBD1. There are 14 residues in the CDR3. V dropped 6 bases and J dropped 5; count of bases not matched to a gene: 6. Germline-derived CDR1 and CDR2 are SEHNR and FQNEAQ (reference sequence). In DNA form, the CDR3 reads TGTGCCAGCAGTCCGACAGGGGTGTATCAGCCCCAGCATTTT. Its protein is CASSPTGVYQPQHF.

This chain uses TRBV20-1 with TRBJ2-2, with a tentative D call TRBD2 (7 bases). V was trimmed by 5 bases and J by 6 bases, leaving 16 bases between them. CDR1 is DFQATT, CDR2 SNEGSKA, per germline (reference sequence). The CDR3 consists of 14 residues. The chain's CDR3 is CSAGAGGASGELFF. The CDR3 DNA reads as TGCAGTGCTGGGGCTGGGGGGGCCTCCGGGGAGCTGTTTTTT.

This clonotype was found many times. J is TRBJ2-7 and V is TRBV2; no clear D gene. Germline V gene sequence: CDR1 SNHLY, CDR2 FYNNEI. This CDR3 region has 13 residues. V was trimmed by 1 base and J by 0 bases, leaving 4 bases between them. CDR3 in amino acids: CASSEGGSYEQYF. DNA for the CDR3: TGTGCCAGCAGTGAAGGGGGCTCCTACGAGCAGTACTTC.

V usage is TRBV12-3 or TRBV12-4 and J usage is TRBJ2-1; 12 positions agree with TRBD2. V shed 3 bases, J shed 7 bases, and the junction held 4 bases outside the gene matches. The CDR3 contains 15 residues. This chain's CDR3 is CASSLTSGRTNEQFF. CDR3 nucleotides: TGTGCCAGCAGTTTGACTAGCGGGAGAACGAATGAGCAGTTCTTC.

This clonotype was seen more than once but under ten times. The V and J genes are TRBV7-2 and TRBJ2-7; maybe TRBD1 (7 bases). CDR3 length: 13 residues. Germline V lookup: CDR1 SGHTA, CDR2 FQGNSA. Trimming removed 5 bases from V and 6 bases from J, with 14 bases in between. The CDR3 DNA reads as TGTGCCAGCAGCACAATTCAGGGGGGCGAGCAGTACTTC. Translating gives CASSTIQGGEQYF.

This clonotype was recorded at least ten times. The chain has TRBV6-5 and TRBJ2-5; no firm D call. The V gene lost 6 bases and the J gene lost 4 bases, with 15 bases spanning the gap. Germline V gene lookup returns CDR1 MNHEY and CDR2 SVGAGI. This CDR3 region has 14 residues. CDR3 DNA sequence: TGTGCCAGCAGGCCCGACCTGACCCCAGAGACCCAGTACTTC. Its protein is CASRPDLTPETQYF.

This chain uses TRBV29-1 with TRBJ1-3, with unresolved D. V lost 2 bases to trimming and J lost 0 bases, with 8 bases between them. Germline V gene data show CDR1 as SQVTM and CDR2 as ANQGSEA. The CDR3 is 14 amino acids. CDR3 bases: TGCAGCGTTGAACGGAAGGGCTCTGGAAACACCATATATTTT. Its translation is CSVERKGSGNTIYF.

As for this clonotype: At one end, the junction sequence differs from germline, possibly due to a read error. This rearrangement joins TRBV7-7 to TRBJ2-5, with 8 positions matching TRBD2. CDR3 length: 15 residues. Germline CDR1 reads SSHAT; CDR2 reads FNYEAQ (reference sequence). CDR3 loop: CASSSSAGVGETQYF. The CDR3 DNA reads as TGTGCTAGCAGCTCCTCAGCGGGAGTCGGGGAGACCCAGTACTTC.

This chain uses TRBV5-1 with TRBJ2-1; 7 bases align to TRBD2. Germline V gene data show CDR1 as SGHRS and CDR2 as YFSETQ. V lost 2 bases, J lost 6 bases, and 2 bases stayed unmatched. The length of the CDR3 is 13 residues. The CDR3 nucleotides read TGCGCCAGCAGCTTAACTAGCGCCAATGAGCAGTTCTTC. It specifies CASSLTSANEQFF. The whole variable domain, filled in from reference TRBV5-1 and TRBJ2-1, reads KAGVTQTPRYLIKTRGQQVTLSCSPISGHRSVSWYQQTPGQGLQFLFEYFSETQRNKGNFPGRFSGRQFSNSRSEMNVSTLELGDSALYLCASSLTSANEQFFGPGTRLTVL.

This clonotype was detected ten times or more. The chain has TRBV12-3 or TRBV12-4 and TRBJ2-3; no reliable D call. The CDR3 extends over 14 amino acids. Trimming left V 4 bases short and J 0 bases short, with 8 bases between. The CDR3 coding sequence is TGTGCCAGCAGTTCTCCCACTAGCACAGATACGCAGTATTTT. Residues: CASSSPTSTDTQYF.

This clonotype was detected a few times. This chain links TRBV12-3 or TRBV12-4 with TRBJ2-5; no reliable D call. This CDR3 is built from 14 residues. Trimming took 2 bases from V and 5 from J, leaving 12 bases between them. The DNA of the CDR3 is TGTGCCAGCAGTTTAAGGCAGTCCGCGGAGACCCAGTACTTC. It codes for CASSLRQSAETQYF.

This clonotype has a handful of counts. The chain joins TRBV6-6 to TRBJ2-7; D possibly corresponds to TRBD1 (6 bases). Germline V lookup: CDR1 MNHNY, CDR2 SVGAGI (reference sequence). V was cut by 0 bases and J by 3 bases, with 12 bases left in between. This CDR3 spans 15 amino acids. CDR3: CASSYSSEGVYEQYF. As DNA, the CDR3 is TGTGCCAGCAGTTACTCTTCAGAGGGGGTCTACGAGCAGTACTTC.

This clonotype was found once. The chain couples TRBV19 to TRBJ2-7; D is perhaps TRBD1 (6 bases). The CDR3 totals 13 residues. Per germline, CDR1 LNHDA and CDR2 SQIVND (reference sequence). Trimming left V 6 bases short and J 5 bases short, with 14 bases between. The CDR3 DNA follows: TGTGCCAGTAGAGGGGCAGGGGCCGACGAGCAGTACTTC. This codes for CASRGAGADEQYF.